A selection of T cell receptor beta chains follows, all from one sample in a study of OX40 agonist ivuxolimab in advanced cancers. Only in-frame clones appear in the TCRdb table, and some are missing; sequencing was by immunoSEQ multiplex PCR. The sample carries 70,000 to 95,000 clones, approximately 91% recorded once. Specimen: CD4+ or CD8+ T cells sorted from blood, collected in a trial of the OX40 agonist ivuxolimab. The receptor set was obtained from an adult with an advanced solid tumor such as melanoma, head and neck, liver or kidney cancer. CDR3s include the opening cysteine and the closing phenylalanine or tryptophan. Each record gives: clone size, V gene, CDR3 length, CDR3 protein. A clone size is listed for some rows: how often the clone was seen (once, few, many), or a class if it is expanded.

abundance: -
v_gene: TRBV7-9
len: 12
CDR3aa: CASSPTVTEQYF

abundance: -
v_gene: TRBV27
len: 20
CDR3aa: CASSLKPPLWDAGGLETQYF

abundance: -
v_gene: TRBV4-3
len: 15
CDR3aa: CASSPLGVGTDTQYF

abundance: -
v_gene: TRBV20-1
len: 11
CDR3aa: CSAIESWGYTF

abundance: -
v_gene: TRBV6-5
len: 13
CDR3aa: CASSYGQGTEAFF

abundance: -
v_gene: TRBV19
len: 15
CDR3aa: CASSILDRGNQPQHF

abundance: -
v_gene: TRBV5-1
len: 14
CDR3aa: CASSLEGQVGEQFF

abundance: -
v_gene: TRBV6-1
len: 13
CDR3aa: CASSRGQRYGYTF

abundance: -
v_gene: TRBV29-1
len: 16
CDR3aa: CSAGTSGGGSTDTQYF

abundance: -
v_gene: TRBV30
len: 13
CDR3aa: CAWSGLAGNEQFF

abundance: once
v_gene: TRBV7-8
len: 20
CDR3aa: CASSLRLADRSGSSYNEQFF

abundance: once
v_gene: TRBV14
len: 15
CDR3aa: CASSQDLGFRNEQYF

abundance: -
v_gene: TRBV30
len: 12
CDR3aa: CAWSVSGYEQYF

abundance: -
v_gene: TRBV7-7
len: 16
CDR3aa: CASSLSWGTNTGELFF

abundance: -
v_gene: TRBV5-1
len: 16
CDR3aa: CASSLAELAGAETQYF

abundance: -
v_gene: TRBV28
len: 11
CDR3aa: CASSRRREQYF

abundance: once
v_gene: TRBV19
len: 16
CDR3aa: CASSIERVAHTDTQYF

abundance: -
v_gene: TRBV9
len: 22
CDR3aa: CASSVARVSSGGADLIYGEQFF

abundance: -
v_gene: TRBV28
len: 14
CDR3aa: CAVGTSGNTGELFF

abundance: -
v_gene: TRBV7-2
len: 15
CDR3aa: CASSLPRGMYTEAFF

abundance: -
v_gene: TRBV29-1
len: 13
CDR3aa: CSGTVGSYNEQFF

abundance: -
v_gene: TRBV9
len: 14
CDR3aa: CASSVERNYNEQFF

abundance: -
v_gene: TRBV18
len: 16
CDR3aa: CASSPPMGQGISEQFF